A single sample gave rise to the 22 T cell receptor beta chains below, sequenced in a study of neurological immune-mediated disorders. MiXCR, run by TCRdb on the 5' RACE reads, gives a single entry per CDR3 protein. The sample records more than 75,000 distinct CDR3 sequences, less than 5.5% being singletons. Input material: PBMCs. The source is a woman in her thirties with multiple sclerosis.

This clonotype showed up many times. The chain combines TRBV10-3 with TRBJ2-3, with D perhaps given as TRBD1 or TRBD2 (6 bases each). Germline CDR1 and CDR2: ENHRY and SYGVKD. This CDR3 contains 15 residues. Deletions cut 4 bases from V and 2 bases from J, with 13 bases between. As DNA, the CDR3 is TGTGCCATCAGTGGGAGGGGGGCTCCCACAGATACGCAGTATTTT. Amino acids: CAISGRGAPTDTQYF.

This clonotype was seen more than once but under ten times. The junction departs from germline at one end; a sequencing error may be responsible. V gene TRBV14 combines with J gene TRBJ2-1; D is ambiguous. This CDR3 is built from 12 residues. Germline-derived CDR1 and CDR2 are SGHDN and FVKESK. CDR3 sequence: CDSSKVAGRQFF. The CDR3 nucleotides read TGTGACAGCAGCAAAGTTGCAGGCAGGCAGTTCTTC.

A few counts support this clonotype. The chain employs TRBV28 and TRBJ2-6; D perhaps matches TRBD1 (5 bases). CDR1 is MDHEN and CDR2 is SYDVKM in the germline V gene. The CDR3 runs 15 residues. V dropped 2 bases and J dropped 0 bases, with 5 bases sitting between them. CDR3 nucleotide sequence: TGTGCCAGCAGTTTAGGACACTCTGGGGCCAACGTCCTGACTTTC. Protein: CASSLGHSGANVLTF.

This clonotype was detected ten times or more. The chain recombines TRBV6-2 or TRBV6-3 with TRBJ2-2; 15 bases are a match to TRBD2. V lost 5 bases to trimming and J lost 5 bases; unmatched junction nucleotides: 6. CDR1 MNHEY and CDR2 SVGEGT come from the germline V gene. The CDR3 extends over 17 amino acids. CDR3 in amino acids: CASSGTSGGSWTGELFF. CDR3 in DNA: TGTGCCAGCAGTGGGACTAGCGGGGGGTCATGGACCGGGGAGCTGTTTTTT.

This clonotype was recorded many times. The chain has TRBV5-1 and TRBJ1-4; D is unresolved. CDR3 length: 16 residues. Germline values: CDR1 SGHRS, CDR2 YFSETQ. V was pared by 1 base and J by 2 bases, with 12 bases between. The CDR3 DNA is TGCGCCAGCAGCTTGTCAGCGGAAGTTACTAATGAAAAACTGTTTTTT. The encoded protein is CASSLSAEVTNEKLFF.

The chain carries TRBV5-1 and TRBJ2-7; D perhaps matches TRBD1 (5 bases). CDR3 length: 14 residues. Germline assignment: CDR1 SGHRS and CDR2 YFSETQ. V gave up 0 bases and J gave up 3 bases, with 10 bases separating them. Here the CDR3 DNA reads TGCGCCAGCAGCTTGGACAGGATCGGCTACGAGCAGTACTTC. It encodes CASSLDRIGYEQYF.

This clonotype was detected ten times or more. V and J are TRBV4-1 and TRBJ2-2; maybe TRBD2 (7 bases). V lost 2 bases and J lost 1, with 17 bases in between. There are 18 residues in the CDR3. Germline values: CDR1 MGHRA, CDR2 YSYEKL. As DNA, the CDR3 is TGCGCCAGCAGCCAACTATTGGGGGGGCGCGGGAACACCGGGGAGCTGTTTTTT. Its translation: CASSQLLGGRGNTGELFF.

This clonotype was recorded many times. This rearrangement joins TRBV5-6 to TRBJ2-3; D is unclear. Trimming pared 8 bases from V and 5 bases from J, leaving 15 bases between. This CDR3 is 13 amino acids long. Germline V gives CDR1 SGHDT, CDR2 YYEEEE. CDR3 DNA: TGTGCCAGTACGACTGGTGATGGAGATACGCAGTATTTT. Its translation: CASTTGDGDTQYF.

The sample holds many counts of this clonotype. The CDR3 loop reads CSASQGQLYTEAFF. CDR3 sequence (DNA): TGCAGTGCTAGCCAGGGACAGTTATACACTGAAGCTTTCTTT. The chain links TRBV20-1 to TRBJ1-1; 7 bases line up with TRBD1. The CDR3 runs 14 residues. The germline V gene encodes CDR1 DFQATT and CDR2 SNEGSKA (reference sequence). The V and J ends lost 3 bases and 3 bases, in that order; junction bases with no gene match: 7.

This chain connects TRBV5-1 to TRBJ2-5; D tentatively reads TRBD1 or TRBD2 (6 bases each). The CDR3 is 14 residues long. From germline, CDR1 is SGHRS and CDR2 YFSETQ. With 3 bases removed from V and 7 bases from J, the gap between germline ends came to 16 bases. DNA of the CDR3: TGCGCCAGCAGCTCCCCTGGGGGGCGCAGGACCCAGTACTTC. Translating gives CASSSPGGRRTQYF.

The chain links TRBV20-1 to TRBJ2-7, with D perhaps assigned TRBD1 or TRBD2 (6 bases each). The CDR3 loop spans 13 amino acids. CDR1 DFQATT and CDR2 SNEGSKA come from the germline V gene (reference sequence). V was shortened by 3 bases and J by 5 bases, with 14 bases between the two germline ends. This CDR3 reads CSARGASDHEQYF. The CDR3 region has the DNA TGCAGTGCTAGGGGGGCTAGCGACCACGAGCAGTACTTC.

This clonotype was counted ten times or more. The CDR3 region is CASSPGTTVGEKLFF. In DNA form, the CDR3 reads TGTGCCAGCAGCCCAGGGACGACCGTCGGTGAAAAACTGTTTTTT. The chain uses TRBV7-2 and TRBJ1-4, with D perhaps matching TRBD1 (5 bases). Germline values: CDR1 SGHTA, CDR2 FQGNSA. The CDR3 runs to 15 residues. V lost 5 bases and J lost 7, with 17 bases in between.

In this sample, this clonotype turned up many times. This chain uses TRBV12-3 or TRBV12-4 with TRBJ1-2; the match to TRBD1 covers 7 bases. The V and J ends lost 4 bases and 3 bases, in that order; junction bases with no gene match: 5. There are 14 residues in the CDR3. The CDR3 sequence: CASSSAGQYYGYTF. CDR3 nucleotides: TGTGCCAGCAGTTCAGCGGGACAGTACTATGGCTACACCTTC.

This clonotype was seen many times. This chain links TRBV6-2 or TRBV6-3 with TRBJ2-5, with D unclear. The germline V gene has CDR1 MNHEY and CDR2 SVGEGT. This CDR3 is built from 13 residues. The germline V and J ends were trimmed by 2 bases and 3 bases, with 7 bases remaining between them. The CDR3 DNA is TGTGCCAGCAGTTACCAGCCGGAAGAGACCCAGTACTTC. Translation gives CASSYQPEETQYF.

Of note for this clonotype: A much larger clone differs by one base, so this may be a read error. V gene TRBV20-1 combines with J gene TRBJ2-7; 7 bases align to TRBD2. Germline loops: CDR1 DFQATT, CDR2 SNEGSKA (reference sequence). V gave up 1 base and J gave up 7 bases; unmatched junction bases: 10. This CDR3 contains 14 residues. CDR3 nucleotides: TGCAGTGCTAGAGGACGAGCGGGATTCAAAGAGCAGTACTTC. Amino acid sequence: CSARGRAGFKEQYF.

Worth noting for this clonotype: One junction end does not reproduce the germline sequence, and a read error may be involved. This sequence joins TRBV12-3 or TRBV12-4 and TRBJ1-5; no firm D call. CDR3 length: 13 amino acids. The CDR3 sequence: CASSLEFNQTQNF. The CDR3 bases are TGTGCCAGCAGTTTAGAGTTCAATCAGACCCAGAATTTT.

There are many counts of this clonotype. The CDR3 DNA follows: TGTGCCAGCAGTTTCAGGGAATACACCGGGGAGCTGTTTTTT. It codes for CASSFREYTGELFF. The J gene is TRBJ2-2, the V gene TRBV12-3 or TRBV12-4, with a tentative D call TRBD1 (5 bases). V was clipped by 3 bases and J by 3 bases, with 8 bases between them. The CDR3 consists of 14 residues.

This clonotype occurred a few times. The chain carries TRBV5-1 and TRBJ1-5, with 7 positions matching TRBD1. Germline assignment: CDR1 SGHRS and CDR2 YFSETQ. The length of the CDR3 is 15 residues. Trimming cost V 3 bases and J 3 bases; bases outside gene matches: 6. The CDR3 loop reads CASSSSGGPNQPQHF. The CDR3, as DNA: TGCGCCAGCAGCTCCTCAGGGGGTCCCAATCAGCCCCAGCATTTT.

This chain links TRBV20-1 with TRBJ1-2; tentatively, D is TRBD1 (5 bases). The CDR3 consists of 13 residues. Trimming stripped 2 bases from V and 2 bases from J, with 9 bases between. CDR1 and CDR2 from the germline V gene are DFQATT and SNEGSKA (reference sequence). The CDR3 bases are TGCAGTGCTAGATTGCCAGGGAACTATGGCTACACCTTC. Amino acid sequence: CSARLPGNYGYTF.

This clonotype was recorded many times. The chain uses TRBV5-1 and TRBJ2-2; D is perhaps TRBD1 or TRBD2 (5 bases each). The CDR3 covers 15 residues. CDR1 and CDR2 from the germline V gene are SGHRS and YFSETQ. The germline V and J ends were trimmed by 1 base and 2 bases, with 9 bases remaining between them. The CDR3 here is CASSLQGPNTGELFF. The CDR3 DNA follows: TGCGCCAGCAGCTTGCAGGGACCCAACACCGGGGAGCTGTTTTTT.

This clonotype has ten or more counts. The chain has TRBV13 and TRBJ2-3, with TRBD2 matching 8 bases. The CDR3 has 12 amino acids. V lost 5 bases, J lost 10 bases, and 5 bases stayed unmatched. Germline V CDR1 and CDR2: PRHDT, FYEKMQ (reference sequence). In DNA, the CDR3 is TGTGCCAGCAGCCTGGGACTAGGGGCGCAGTATTTT. Protein: CASSLGLGAQYF.

This clonotype was seen many times. CDR3 nucleotide sequence: TGCAGTGCCACAAGGGGTAACTATGGCTACACCTTC. It codes for CSATRGNYGYTF. The chain is built from TRBV20-1 and TRBJ1-2; the D gene is possibly TRBD1 (5 bases). There are 12 residues in the CDR3. V was clipped by 6 bases and J by 1 base, with 9 bases between them. Germline CDR1 reads DFQATT; CDR2 reads SNEGSKA (reference sequence).